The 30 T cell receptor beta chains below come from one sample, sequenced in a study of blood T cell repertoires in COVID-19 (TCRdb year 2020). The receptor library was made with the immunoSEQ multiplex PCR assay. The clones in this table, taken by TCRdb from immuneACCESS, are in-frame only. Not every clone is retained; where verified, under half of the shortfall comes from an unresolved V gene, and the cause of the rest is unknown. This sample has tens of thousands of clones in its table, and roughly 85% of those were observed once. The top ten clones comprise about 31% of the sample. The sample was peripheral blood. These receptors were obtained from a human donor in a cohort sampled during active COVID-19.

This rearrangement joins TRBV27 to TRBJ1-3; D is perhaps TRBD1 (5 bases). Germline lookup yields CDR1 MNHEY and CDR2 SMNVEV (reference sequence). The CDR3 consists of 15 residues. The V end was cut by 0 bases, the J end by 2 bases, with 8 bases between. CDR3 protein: CASSLSGRAGNTIYF. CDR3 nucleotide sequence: TGTGCCAGCAGTTTATCCGGCAGGGCTGGAAACACCATATATTTT.

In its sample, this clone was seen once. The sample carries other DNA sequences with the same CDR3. Here the CDR3 DNA reads TGTGCCTGGAGCGAACAGGGAAATCAGCCCCAGCATTTT. It yields the protein CAWSEQGNQPQHF. The rearrangement uses TRBV30 and TRBJ1-5, with a tentative D call TRBD1 (6 bases). Trimming took off 3 bases at V and 4 bases at J, with 10 bases between the two ends. The CDR3 totals 13 residues. CDR1 is GTSNPN, CDR2 SVGIG, per germline (reference sequence).

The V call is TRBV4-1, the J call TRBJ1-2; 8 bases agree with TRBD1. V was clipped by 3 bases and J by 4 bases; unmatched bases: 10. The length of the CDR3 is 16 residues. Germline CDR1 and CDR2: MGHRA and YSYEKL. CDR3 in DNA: TGCGCCAGCAGCCAGGCAGGACAGGGAGCGGTCTATGGCTACACCTTC. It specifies CASSQAGQGAVYGYTF.

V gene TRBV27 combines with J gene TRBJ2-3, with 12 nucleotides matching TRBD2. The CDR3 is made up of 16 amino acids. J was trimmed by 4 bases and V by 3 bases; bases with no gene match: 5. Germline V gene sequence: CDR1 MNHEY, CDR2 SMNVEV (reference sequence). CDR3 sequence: CASSFLAGGPADTQYF. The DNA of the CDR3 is TGTGCCAGCAGTTTCCTAGCGGGAGGGCCGGCAGATACGCAGTATTTT.

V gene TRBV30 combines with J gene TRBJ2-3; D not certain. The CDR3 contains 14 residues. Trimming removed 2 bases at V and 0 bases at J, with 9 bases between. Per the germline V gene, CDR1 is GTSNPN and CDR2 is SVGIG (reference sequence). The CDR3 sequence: CAWSREISTDTQYF. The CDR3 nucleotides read TGTGCCTGGAGTAGAGAAATTAGCACAGATACGCAGTATTTT.

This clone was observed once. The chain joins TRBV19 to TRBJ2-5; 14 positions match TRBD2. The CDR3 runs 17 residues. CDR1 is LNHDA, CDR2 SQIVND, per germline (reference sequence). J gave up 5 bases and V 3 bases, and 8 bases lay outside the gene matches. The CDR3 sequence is CASSIGTSGSGLETQYF. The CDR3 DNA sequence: TGTGCCAGTAGTATCGGGACTAGCGGGAGCGGCCTGGAGACCCAGTACTTC.

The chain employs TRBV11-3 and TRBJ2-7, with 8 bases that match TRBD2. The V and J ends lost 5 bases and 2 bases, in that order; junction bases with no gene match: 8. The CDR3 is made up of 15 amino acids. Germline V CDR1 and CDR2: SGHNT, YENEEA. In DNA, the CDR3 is TGTGCCAGCAGCCTCCGCACTAGCGGCGCCTACGAGCAGTACTTC. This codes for CASSLRTSGAYEQYF.

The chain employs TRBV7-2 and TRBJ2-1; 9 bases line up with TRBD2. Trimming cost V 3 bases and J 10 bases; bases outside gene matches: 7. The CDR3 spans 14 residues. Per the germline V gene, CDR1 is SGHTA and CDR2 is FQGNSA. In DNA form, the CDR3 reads TGTGCCAGCAGCTTTAGCGGGGGCCCTATGGAGCAGTTCTTC. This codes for CASSFSGGPMEQFF.

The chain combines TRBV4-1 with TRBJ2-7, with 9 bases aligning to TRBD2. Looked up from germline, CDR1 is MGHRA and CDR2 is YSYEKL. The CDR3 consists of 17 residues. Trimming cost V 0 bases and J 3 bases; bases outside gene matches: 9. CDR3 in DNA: TGCGCCAGCAGCCAAGAACGGGGGGCTAGCGGGAACTACGAGCAGTACTTC. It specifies CASSQERGASGNYEQYF.

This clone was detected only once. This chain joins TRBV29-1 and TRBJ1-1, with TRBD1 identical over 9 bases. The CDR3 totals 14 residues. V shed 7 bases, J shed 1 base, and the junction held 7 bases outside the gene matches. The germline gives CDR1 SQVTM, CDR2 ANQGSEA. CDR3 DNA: TGCAGCGGCGGGACAGGGATTAGGAACACTGAAGCTTTCTTT. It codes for CSGGTGIRNTEAFF.

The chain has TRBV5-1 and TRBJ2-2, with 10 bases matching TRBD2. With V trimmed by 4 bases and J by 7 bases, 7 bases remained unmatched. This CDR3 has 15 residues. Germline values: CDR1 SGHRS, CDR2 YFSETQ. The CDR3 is CASSPAGGPNGELFF. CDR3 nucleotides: TGCGCCAGCAGCCCAGCGGGAGGGCCTAACGGGGAGCTGTTTTTT.

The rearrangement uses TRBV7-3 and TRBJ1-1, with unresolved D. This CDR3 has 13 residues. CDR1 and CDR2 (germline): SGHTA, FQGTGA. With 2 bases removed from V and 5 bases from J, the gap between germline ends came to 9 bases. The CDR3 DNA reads TGTGCCAGCAGCTTAGAGTGGCGGACTGAAGCTTTCTTT. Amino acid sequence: CASSLEWRTEAFF.

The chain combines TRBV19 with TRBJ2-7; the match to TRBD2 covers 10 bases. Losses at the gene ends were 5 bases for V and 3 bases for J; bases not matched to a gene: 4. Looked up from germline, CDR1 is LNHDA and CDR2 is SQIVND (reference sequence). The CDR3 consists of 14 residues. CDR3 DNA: TGTGCCAGTAGTTTAGGGACTAGCGACTACGAGCAGTACTTC. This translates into CASSLGTSDYEQYF.

As DNA, the CDR3 is TGTGCCAGCAGTTTCGAGGGGAACACTGAAGCTTTCTTT. It codes for CASSFEGNTEAFF. V and J are TRBV27 and TRBJ1-1; D is unclear. CDR1 is MNHEY, CDR2 SMNVEV, per germline (reference sequence). The CDR3 consists of 13 residues. The V and J ends lost 3 bases and 1 base respectively, with 6 bases between them.

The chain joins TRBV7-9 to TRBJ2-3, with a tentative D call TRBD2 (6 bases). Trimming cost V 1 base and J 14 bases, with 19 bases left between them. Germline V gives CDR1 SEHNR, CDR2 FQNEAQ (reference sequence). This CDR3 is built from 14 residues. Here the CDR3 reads CASSLENLIGGSYF. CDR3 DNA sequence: TGTGCCAGCAGCTTAGAGAATTTGATCGGGGGATCGTATTTT.

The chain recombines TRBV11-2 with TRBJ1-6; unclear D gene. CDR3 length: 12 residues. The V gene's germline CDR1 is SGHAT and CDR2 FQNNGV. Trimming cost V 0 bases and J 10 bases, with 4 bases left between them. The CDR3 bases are TGTGCCAGCAGCTTAGATAGATCACCCCTCCACTTT. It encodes CASSLDRSPLHF.

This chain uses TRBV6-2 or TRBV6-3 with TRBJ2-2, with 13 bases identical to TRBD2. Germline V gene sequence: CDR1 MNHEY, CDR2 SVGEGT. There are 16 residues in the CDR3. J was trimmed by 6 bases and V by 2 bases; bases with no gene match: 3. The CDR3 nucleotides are TGTGCCAGCAGTTACAGGGGACTAGCGGGACCCGGGGAGCTGTTTTTT. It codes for CASSYRGLAGPGELFF.

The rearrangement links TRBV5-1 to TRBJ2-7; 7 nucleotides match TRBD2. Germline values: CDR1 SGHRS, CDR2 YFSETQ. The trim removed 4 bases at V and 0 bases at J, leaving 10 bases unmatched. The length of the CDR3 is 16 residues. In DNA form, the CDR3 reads TGCGCCAGCAGCCCGCGTGGGGGAGGGCCCTCCTACGAGCAGTACTTC. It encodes CASSPRGGGPSYEQYF. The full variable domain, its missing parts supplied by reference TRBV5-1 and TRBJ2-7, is KAGVTQTPRYLIKTRGQQVTLSCSPISGHRSVSWYQQTPGQGLQFLFEYFSETQRNKGNFPGRFSGRQFSNSRSEMNVSTLELGDSALYLCASSPRGGGPSYEQYFGPGTRLTVT.

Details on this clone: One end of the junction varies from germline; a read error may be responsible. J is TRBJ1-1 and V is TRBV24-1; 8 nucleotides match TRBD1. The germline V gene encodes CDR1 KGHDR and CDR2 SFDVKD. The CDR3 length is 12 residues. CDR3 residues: CATSDSRDRLVF. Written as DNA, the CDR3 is TGTGCCACCAGTGATTCCCGGGACAGGCTGGTCTTT.

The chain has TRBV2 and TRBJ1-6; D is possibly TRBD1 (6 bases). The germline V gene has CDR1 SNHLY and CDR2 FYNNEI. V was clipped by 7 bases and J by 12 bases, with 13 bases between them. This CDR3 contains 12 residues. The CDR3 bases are TGTGCCAGCACTAAATCCAGGGGACCCCTCCACTTT. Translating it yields CASTKSRGPLHF.

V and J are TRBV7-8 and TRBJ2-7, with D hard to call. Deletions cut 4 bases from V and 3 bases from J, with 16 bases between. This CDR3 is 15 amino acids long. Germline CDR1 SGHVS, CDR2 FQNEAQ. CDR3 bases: TGTGCCAGCAGCTCTACCGGTGGTGGGCTCTACGAGCAGTACTTC. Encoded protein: CASSSTGGGLYEQYF.

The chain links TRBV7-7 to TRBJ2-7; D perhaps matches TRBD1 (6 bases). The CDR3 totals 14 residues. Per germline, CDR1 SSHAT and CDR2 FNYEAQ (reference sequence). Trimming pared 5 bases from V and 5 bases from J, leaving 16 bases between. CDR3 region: CASSRSVKGDEQYF. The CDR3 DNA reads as TGTGCCAGCAGCCGATCGGTGAAGGGGGACGAGCAGTACTTC.

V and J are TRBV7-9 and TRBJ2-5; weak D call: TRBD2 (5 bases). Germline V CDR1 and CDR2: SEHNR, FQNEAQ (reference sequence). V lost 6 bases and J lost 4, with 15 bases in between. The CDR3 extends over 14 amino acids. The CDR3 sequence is CASRYGPGGETQYF. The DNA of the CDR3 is TGTGCCAGCAGATACGGTCCCGGAGGAGAGACCCAGTACTTC.

CDR3 nucleotide sequence: TGTGCCAGCAGGCCGCAGGGGGCGAACTATGGCTACACCTTC. This codes for CASRPQGANYGYTF. The V and J genes are TRBV6-5 and TRBJ1-2; TRBD1 matches at 8 bases. Trimming took 6 bases from V and 2 from J; bases not matched to a gene: 5. The CDR3 runs to 14 residues. Germline V gene sequence: CDR1 MNHEY, CDR2 SVGAGI.

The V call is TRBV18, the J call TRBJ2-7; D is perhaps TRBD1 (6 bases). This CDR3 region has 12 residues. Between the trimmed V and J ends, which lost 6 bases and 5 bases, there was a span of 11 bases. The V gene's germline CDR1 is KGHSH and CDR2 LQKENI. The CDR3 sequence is CASSMAGDEQYF. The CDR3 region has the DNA TGTGCCAGCTCGATGGCAGGGGACGAGCAGTACTTC.

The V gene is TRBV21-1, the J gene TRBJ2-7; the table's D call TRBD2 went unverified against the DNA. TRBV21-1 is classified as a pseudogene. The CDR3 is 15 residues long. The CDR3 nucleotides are TGTGCCAGCAGCAAAGAGCGGGAGGGCGTCTACGAGCAGTACTTC. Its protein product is CASSKEREGVYEQYF.

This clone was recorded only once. DNA of the CDR3: TGTGCCAGCAGTTTCAAACAGCGGAGCTCCTACGAGCAGTACTTC. Residues: CASSFKQRSSYEQYF. This sequence joins TRBV28 and TRBJ2-7, with a weak D call TRBD2 (5 bases). Trimming removed 3 bases at V and 0 bases at J, with 12 bases between. Germline values: CDR1 MDHEN, CDR2 SYDVKM. The CDR3 loop spans 15 amino acids.

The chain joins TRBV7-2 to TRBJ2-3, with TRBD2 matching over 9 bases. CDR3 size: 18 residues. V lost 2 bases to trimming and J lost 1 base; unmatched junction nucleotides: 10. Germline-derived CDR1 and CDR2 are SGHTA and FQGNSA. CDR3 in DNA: TGTGCCAGCAGCTTATTGGCCACCCGGACTAGCGGCACAGATACGCAGTATTTT. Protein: CASSLLATRTSGTDTQYF.

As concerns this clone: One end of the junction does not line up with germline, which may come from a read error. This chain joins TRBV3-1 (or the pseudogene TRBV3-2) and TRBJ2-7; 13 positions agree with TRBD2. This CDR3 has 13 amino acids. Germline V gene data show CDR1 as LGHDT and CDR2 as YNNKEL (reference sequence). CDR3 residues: CASGVLAGGPRDF. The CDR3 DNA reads TGTGCCAGCGGTGTACTAGCGGGAGGGCCTAGGGACTTC.

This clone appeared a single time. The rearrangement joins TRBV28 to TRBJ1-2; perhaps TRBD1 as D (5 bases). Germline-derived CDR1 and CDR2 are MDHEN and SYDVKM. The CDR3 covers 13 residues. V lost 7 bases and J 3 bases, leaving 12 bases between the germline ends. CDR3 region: CASKLRADYGYTF. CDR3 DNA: TGTGCCAGCAAGCTCAGGGCGGACTATGGCTACACCTTC.